A selection of T cell receptor beta chains follows, all from one sample in a study of T cell repertoires in cytomegalovirus infection. MiXCR, applied by TCRdb to the reads, yields one record per CDR3 protein. The sample carries approximately 770,000 distinct CDR3 sequences, 25% to 35% recorded once. The antigens these receptors bind are not known. This specimen consisted of cultured CD8+ T cells from PBMCs, obtained from culture after CMV antigen stimulation. These receptor sequences come from a human donor in good health (CMV status not recorded). Some clones in this sample may be carry-over from other donors' samples. CDR3s include the opening cysteine and the closing phenylalanine or tryptophan. The D gene is left open where the match is weak. Expanded clones get a size class; other rows say once, few or many, or leave the size out.

J gene: TRBJ1-2
D gene: TRBD1
V gene: TRBV5-3
clone size: few
CDR3 protein: CASSSGQGYLRIYGYTF
CDR3 DNA: TGTGCCAGCAGCTCCGGACAGGGCTACCTTAGGATATATGGCTACACCTTC

J gene: TRBJ1-1
D gene: -
V gene: TRBV9
clone size: few
CDR3 protein: CASRDRYNTEAFF
CDR3 DNA: TGTGCCAGCAGGGACAGATACAACACTGAAGCTTTCTTT

J gene: TRBJ2-3
D gene: -
V gene: TRBV2
clone size: -
CDR3 protein: CASNSDGLLKTDTQYF
CDR3 DNA: TGTGCCAGCAACTCCGACGGTCTACTTAAAACAGATACGCAGTATTTT

J gene: TRBJ2-3
D gene: TRBD1
V gene: TRBV19
clone size: -
CDR3 protein: CASRITGGAMDTQYF
CDR3 DNA: TGTGCCAGTAGGATAACAGGGGGCGCAATGGATACGCAGTATTTT

J gene: TRBJ2-3
D gene: -
V gene: TRBV7-3
clone size: few
CDR3 protein: CASSDLIGADTQYF
CDR3 DNA: TGTGCCAGCAGCGATCTAATAGGGGCAGATACGCAGTATTTT

J gene: TRBJ1-2
D gene: TRBD1
V gene: TRBV6-1
clone size: -
CDR3 protein: CASSETGQDFSNYGYTF
CDR3 DNA: TGTGCCAGCAGTGAAACGGGACAGGATTTTTCTAACTATGGCTACACCTTC

J gene: TRBJ1-4
D gene: TRBD1
V gene: TRBV28
clone size: -
CDR3 protein: CASSRTGRTEKLFF
CDR3 DNA: TGTGCCAGCAGTCGGACAGGTCGCACTGAAAAACTGTTTTTT

J gene: TRBJ2-1
D gene: TRBD1
V gene: TRBV29-1
clone size: -
CDR3 protein: CSVEVRQGAYNEQFF
CDR3 DNA: TGCAGCGTTGAAGTGAGGCAGGGGGCCTACAATGAGCAGTTCTTC

J gene: TRBJ2-1
D gene: -
V gene: TRBV7-8
clone size: few
CDR3 protein: CASSSGGGTGNEQFF
CDR3 DNA: TGTGCCAGCAGCTCCGGTGGAGGGACCGGCAATGAGCAGTTCTTC

J gene: TRBJ1-5
D gene: TRBD1
V gene: TRBV19
clone size: few
CDR3 protein: CASSVHRGSNQPQHF
CDR3 DNA: TGTGCCAGTAGTGTCCACAGGGGAAGCAATCAGCCCCAGCATTTT

J gene: TRBJ2-1
D gene: -
V gene: TRBV24-1
clone size: many
CDR3 protein: CATSDSDRGTYNEQFF
CDR3 DNA: TGTGCCACCAGTGACTCAGACCGGGGGACCTACAATGAGCAGTTCTTC

J gene: TRBJ1-4
D gene: -
V gene: TRBV5-4
clone size: -
CDR3 protein: CASSPGHPATTNEKLFF
CDR3 DNA: TGTGCCAGCAGCCCGGGACACCCGGCGACAACTAATGAAAAACTGTTTTTT

J gene: TRBJ1-2
D gene: TRBD1
V gene: TRBV6-5
clone size: -
CDR3 protein: CASLPRDRGQSYGYTF
CDR3 DNA: TGTGCCAGCCTCCCCCGAGACAGGGGGCAGAGCTATGGCTACACCTTC

J gene: TRBJ1-2
D gene: TRBD1
V gene: TRBV12-3/TRBV12-4
clone size: -
CDR3 protein: CASSAHRGRRNGYTF
CDR3 DNA: TGTGCCAGCAGTGCGCATAGGGGGCGCAGAAATGGCTACACCTTC

J gene: TRBJ2-1
D gene: TRBD2
V gene: TRBV19
clone size: few
CDR3 protein: CASSITASGEQFF
CDR3 DNA: TGTGCCAGTAGTATCACGGCTAGCGGTGAGCAGTTCTTC

J gene: TRBJ2-2
D gene: TRBD2
V gene: TRBV5-4
clone size: -
CDR3 protein: CASSSGLAGGSGELFF
CDR3 DNA: TGTGCCAGCAGCTCGGGACTAGCGGGGGGGAGCGGGGAGCTGTTTTTT

J gene: TRBJ1-1
D gene: -
V gene: TRBV5-4
clone size: few
CDR3 protein: CASSLDSQMNTEAFF
CDR3 DNA: TGTGCCAGCAGCTTGGACAGCCAAATGAACACTGAAGCTTTCTTT

J gene: TRBJ2-7
D gene: TRBD2
V gene: TRBV29-1
clone size: -
CDR3 protein: CSVVIRIAGGYEQYF
CDR3 DNA: TGCAGCGTCGTGATCCGGATAGCGGGGGGTTACGAGCAGTACTTC

J gene: TRBJ2-5
D gene: TRBD1
V gene: TRBV7-9
clone size: -
CDR3 protein: CASSLGVYGTGGFETQYF
CDR3 DNA: TGTGCCAGCAGCTTAGGGGTATACGGGACAGGGGGCTTCGAGACCCAGTACTTC

J gene: TRBJ1-2
D gene: TRBD1
V gene: TRBV7-1
clone size: -
CDR3 protein: CASSDGTGASNYGYTF
CDR3 DNA: TGTGCCAGCAGCGACGGGACAGGGGCATCTAACTATGGCTACACCTTC

J gene: TRBJ2-4
D gene: TRBD2
V gene: TRBV12-3/TRBV12-4
clone size: -
CDR3 protein: CASSSSSTGGGRASGGATKNIQYF
CDR3 DNA: TGTGCCAGCAGTTCATCATCGACAGGGGGCGGTCGGGCTAGCGGGGGGGCGACCAAAAACATTCAGTACTTC

J gene: TRBJ1-2
D gene: -
V gene: TRBV11-2
clone size: -
CDR3 protein: CASTHPAGQDGYTF
CDR3 DNA: TGTGCCAGCACCCACCCGGCAGGGCAGGACGGCTACACCTTC

J gene: TRBJ2-5
D gene: -
V gene: TRBV7-6
clone size: few
CDR3 protein: CASSLSSHETQYF
CDR3 DNA: TGTGCCAGCAGCTTGTCGAGTCACGAGACCCAGTACTTC

J gene: TRBJ1-5
D gene: -
V gene: TRBV12-3/TRBV12-4
clone size: few
CDR3 protein: CASSLTRELGNQPQHF
CDR3 DNA: TGTGCCAGCAGTTTGACGCGGGAGTTGGGCAATCAGCCCCAGCATTTT

J gene: TRBJ1-3
D gene: -
V gene: TRBV7-8
clone size: many
CDR3 protein: CASSSPVVGNTIYF
CDR3 DNA: TGTGCCAGCAGCTCACCGGTTGTTGGAAACACCATATATTTT

J gene: TRBJ2-5
D gene: TRBD2
V gene: TRBV6-1
clone size: once
CDR3 protein: CASSYFAGGQETQYF
CDR3 DNA: TGTGCCAGCAGTTATTTCGCGGGGGGGCAGGAGACCCAGTACTTC

J gene: TRBJ2-2
D gene: -
V gene: TRBV27
clone size: -
CDR3 protein: CASSRAGRTGELFF
CDR3 DNA: TGTGCCAGCAGTCGGGCGGGACGGACCGGGGAGCTGTTTTTT

J gene: TRBJ2-3
D gene: -
V gene: TRBV6-1
clone size: -
CDR3 protein: CASSEKGILKRTDTQNF
CDR3 DNA: TGTGCCAGCAGTGAAAAGGGGATTTTAAAGAGGACAGATACGCAGAATTTT

J gene: TRBJ2-1
D gene: TRBD2
V gene: TRBV7-8
clone size: many
CDR3 protein: CASSFGTSGGNEQFF
CDR3 DNA: TGTGCCAGCAGCTTCGGGACTAGCGGGGGCAATGAGCAGTTCTTC

J gene: TRBJ2-3
D gene: TRBD1
V gene: TRBV27
clone size: -
CDR3 protein: CASSFDRGLGLGQYF
CDR3 DNA: TGTGCCAGCAGTTTCGACAGGGGTTTGGGCTTGGGGCAGTATTTT

J gene: TRBJ2-5
D gene: -
V gene: TRBV24-1
clone size: -
CDR3 protein: CATSDRDRGAQETQYF
CDR3 DNA: TGTGCCACCAGTGACCGGGACCGAGGGGCGCAAGAGACCCAGTACTTC

J gene: TRBJ1-1
D gene: -
V gene: TRBV12-3/TRBV12-4
clone size: -
CDR3 protein: CASSLGRNPEAFF
CDR3 DNA: TGTGCCAGCAGTTTAGGACGGAATCCTGAAGCTTTCTTT

J gene: TRBJ1-2
D gene: TRBD1
V gene: TRBV6-5
clone size: -
CDR3 protein: CASSYLLGGAGGYTF
CDR3 DNA: TGTGCCAGCAGTTACCTTCTAGGGGGCGCGGGTGGCTACACCTTC

J gene: TRBJ2-2
D gene: -
V gene: TRBV20-1
clone size: -
CDR3 protein: CSAGDYQNTGELFF
CDR3 DNA: TGCAGTGCGGGAGACTACCAGAACACCGGGGAGCTGTTTTTT

J gene: TRBJ2-7
D gene: -
V gene: TRBV4-1
clone size: -
CDR3 protein: CASSQDERFSDEQYF
CDR3 DNA: TGCGCCAGCAGCCAAGACGAGCGTTTCTCGGACGAGCAGTACTTC

J gene: TRBJ2-7
D gene: -
V gene: TRBV2
clone size: few
CDR3 protein: CASADSYEQYF
CDR3 DNA: TGTGCCAGCGCGGACAGTTACGAGCAGTACTTC

J gene: TRBJ2-1
D gene: -
V gene: TRBV27
clone size: -
CDR3 protein: CASTWSSYNEQFF
CDR3 DNA: TGTGCCAGCACGTGGAGTTCCTACAATGAGCAGTTCTTC

J gene: TRBJ2-7
D gene: TRBD2
V gene: TRBV7-6
clone size: many
CDR3 protein: CASSPLGLAGSYEQYF
CDR3 DNA: TGTGCCAGCAGCCCCCTCGGGCTAGCGGGGAGTTACGAGCAGTACTTC

J gene: TRBJ1-2
D gene: -
V gene: TRBV7-6
clone size: few
CDR3 protein: CASSIGAGSNYGYTF
CDR3 DNA: TGTGCCAGCAGCATTGGGGCCGGCTCAAACTATGGCTACACCTTC

J gene: TRBJ1-1
D gene: -
V gene: TRBV6-4
clone size: -
CDR3 protein: CASSDPGGDTEAFF
CDR3 DNA: TGTGCCAGCAGTGACCCCGGGGGGGACACTGAAGCTTTCTTT

J gene: TRBJ2-5
D gene: TRBD1
V gene: TRBV9
clone size: -
CDR3 protein: CASTETGWGTQYF
CDR3 DNA: TGTGCCAGCACCGAGACAGGGTGGGGGACCCAGTACTTC

J gene: TRBJ1-1
D gene: -
V gene: TRBV19
clone size: -
CDR3 protein: CASSITGMNTEAFF
CDR3 DNA: TGTGCCAGTAGTATTACAGGGATGAACACTGAAGCTTTCTTT

J gene: TRBJ1-6
D gene: -
V gene: TRBV12-3/TRBV12-4
clone size: many
CDR3 protein: CASTFSGRNSPLHF
CDR3 DNA: TGTGCCAGCACCTTCTCTGGACGAAATTCACCCCTCCACTTT

J gene: TRBJ2-7
D gene: -
V gene: TRBV20-1
clone size: many
CDR3 protein: CSARGGPAYEQYF
CDR3 DNA: TGCAGTGCTAGGGGGGGGCCGGCCTACGAGCAGTACTTC

J gene: TRBJ2-1
D gene: TRBD1
V gene: TRBV19
clone size: -
CDR3 protein: CASNSGQGRDEQFF
CDR3 DNA: TGTGCCAGTAACTCCGGACAGGGGAGGGATGAGCAGTTCTTC

J gene: TRBJ2-1
D gene: -
V gene: TRBV7-9
clone size: few
CDR3 protein: CASSSPKGGARMNEQFF
CDR3 DNA: TGTGCCAGCAGCAGCCCGAAAGGGGGGGCCAGGATGAATGAGCAGTTCTTC

J gene: TRBJ2-1
D gene: TRBD1
V gene: TRBV7-8
clone size: many
CDR3 protein: CASTPPGGFHNEQFF
CDR3 DNA: TGTGCCAGCACCCCTCCAGGGGGCTTCCACAATGAGCAGTTCTTC

J gene: TRBJ2-5
D gene: TRBD2
V gene: TRBV10-3
clone size: -
CDR3 protein: CAIKASGDQETQYF
CDR3 DNA: TGTGCCATCAAGGCTAGCGGTGACCAAGAGACCCAGTACTTC

J gene: TRBJ2-1
D gene: TRBD1
V gene: TRBV19
clone size: -
CDR3 protein: CASSTGQGTNNEQFF
CDR3 DNA: TGTGCCAGTAGTACGGGACAGGGGACAAACAATGAGCAGTTCTTC